This T cell receptor beta chain was captured in a study of regulatory T cells in long-lasting Graves disease. Study context: Over 5 years of antithyroid drugs plus positive TSH receptor antibodies defined persistent Graves' disease.

Trimming cost V 5 bases and J 1 base; bases outside gene matches: 12. In germline, CDR1 is SGHVS, CDR2 FNYEAQ. The CDR3 consists of 19 residues. With iRepertoire HTBI primers and Arm-PCR of CDR3 regions, TCR beta libraries were built. One entry per CDR3 protein, called by TCRdb with MiXCR from the multiplex PCR reads. The sample contains about 470,000 distinct CDR3 sequences, roughly 21% of which appear only once. As to time point: persistent/refractory GD, antithyroid drugs over 5 years with positive TRAb. TCR sequences were obtained from RNA taken from PBMCs. The V gene is TRBV7-6, the J gene TRBJ2-7; 15 bases agree with TRBD2. Specimen: peripheral blood mononuclear cells (PBMCs), collected when the disease was refractory, from a patient treated with antithyroid drugs. This receptor was identified in a female donor with Graves disease. The chain's CDR3 is CASSARWTSGRAKSYEQYF. The CDR3 nucleotides read TGTGCCAGCAGCGCCCGATGGACTAGCGGGAGGGCCAAGTCCTACGAGCAGTACTTC.